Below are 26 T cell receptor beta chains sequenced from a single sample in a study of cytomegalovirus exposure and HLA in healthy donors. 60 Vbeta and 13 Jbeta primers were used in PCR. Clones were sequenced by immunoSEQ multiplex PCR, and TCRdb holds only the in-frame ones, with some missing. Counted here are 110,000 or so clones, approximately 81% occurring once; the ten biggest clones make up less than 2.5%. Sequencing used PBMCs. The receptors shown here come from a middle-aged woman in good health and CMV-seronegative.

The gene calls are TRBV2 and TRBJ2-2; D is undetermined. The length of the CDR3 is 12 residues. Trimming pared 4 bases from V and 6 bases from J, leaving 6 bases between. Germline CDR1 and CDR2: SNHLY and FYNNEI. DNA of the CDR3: TGTGCCAGCAGTGTGTATCCCGGGGAGCTGTTTTTT. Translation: CASSVYPGELFF.

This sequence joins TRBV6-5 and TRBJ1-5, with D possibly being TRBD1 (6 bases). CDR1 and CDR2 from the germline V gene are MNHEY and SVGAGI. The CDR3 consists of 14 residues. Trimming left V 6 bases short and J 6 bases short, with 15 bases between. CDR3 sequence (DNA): TGTGCCAGCAGGTTTGACAGGTCAGGTCAGCCCCAGCATTTT. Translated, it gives CASRFDRSGQPQHF.

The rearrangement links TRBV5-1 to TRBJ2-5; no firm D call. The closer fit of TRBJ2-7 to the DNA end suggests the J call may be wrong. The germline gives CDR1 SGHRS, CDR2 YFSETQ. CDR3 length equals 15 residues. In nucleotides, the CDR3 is TGCGCCAGCAGCTTGGAAGGAGTAACATCCTACGAGCAGTACTTC. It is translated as CASSLEGVTSYEQYF.

The DNA of the CDR3 is TGTGCCAGCAGCTTGGGCAGGGGGCGGGATGAAAAACTGTTTTTT. It yields the protein CASSLGRGRDEKLFF. This chain links TRBV5-4 with TRBJ1-4, with 8 bases fitting TRBD1. The J segment lost 6 bases and the V segment lost 0 bases, leaving 4 bases of the junction unmatched. The germline CDR1 and CDR2 sequences are SGHNT and YYREEE (reference sequence). The CDR3 is 15 amino acids.

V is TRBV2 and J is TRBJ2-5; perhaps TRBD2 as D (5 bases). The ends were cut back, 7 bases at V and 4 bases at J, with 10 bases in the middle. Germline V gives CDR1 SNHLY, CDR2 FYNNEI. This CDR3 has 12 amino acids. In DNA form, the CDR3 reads TGTGCCAGCACCCCGGGGTCAGAGACCCAGTACTTC. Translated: CASTPGSETQYF.

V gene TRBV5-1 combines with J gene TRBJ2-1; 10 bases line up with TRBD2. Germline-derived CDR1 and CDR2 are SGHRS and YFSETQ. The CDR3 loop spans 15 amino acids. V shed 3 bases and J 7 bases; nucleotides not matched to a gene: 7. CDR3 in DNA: TGCGCCAGCAGCTGGACTAGCGGTTTGGTGAATGAGCAGTTCTTC. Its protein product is CASSWTSGLVNEQFF.

Here the CDR3 reads CAISAAQGASFGNTIYF. CDR3 bases: TGTGCCATCAGCGCCGCACAGGGGGCATCCTTTGGAAACACCATATATTTT. The rearrangement joins TRBV10-3 to TRBJ1-3, with 9 bases aligning to TRBD1. Germline trimming cut 6 bases from V and 3 bases from J; bases unmatched to any gene: 12. Germline CDR1 ENHRY, CDR2 SYGVKD. This CDR3 contains 17 residues.

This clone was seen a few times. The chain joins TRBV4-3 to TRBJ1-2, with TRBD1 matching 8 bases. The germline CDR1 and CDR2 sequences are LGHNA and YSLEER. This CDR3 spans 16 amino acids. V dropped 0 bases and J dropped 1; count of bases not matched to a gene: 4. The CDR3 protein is CASSQESTGGNYGYTF. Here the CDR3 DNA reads TGCGCCAGCAGCCAAGAAAGTACAGGGGGTAACTATGGCTACACCTTC.

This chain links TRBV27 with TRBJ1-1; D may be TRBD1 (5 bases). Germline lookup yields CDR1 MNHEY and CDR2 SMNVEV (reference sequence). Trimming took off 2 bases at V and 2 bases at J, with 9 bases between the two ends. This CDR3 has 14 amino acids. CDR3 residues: CASSLVGGNTEAFF. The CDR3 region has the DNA TGTGCCAGCAGTTTAGTGGGGGGAAACACTGAAGCTTTCTTT.

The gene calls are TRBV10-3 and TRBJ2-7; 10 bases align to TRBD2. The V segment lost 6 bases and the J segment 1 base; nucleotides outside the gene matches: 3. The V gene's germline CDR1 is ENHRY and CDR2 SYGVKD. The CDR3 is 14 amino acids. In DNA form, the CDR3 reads TGTGCCATCAGACAGGGACTAGCGTCCTACGAGCAGTACTTC. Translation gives CAIRQGLASYEQYF.

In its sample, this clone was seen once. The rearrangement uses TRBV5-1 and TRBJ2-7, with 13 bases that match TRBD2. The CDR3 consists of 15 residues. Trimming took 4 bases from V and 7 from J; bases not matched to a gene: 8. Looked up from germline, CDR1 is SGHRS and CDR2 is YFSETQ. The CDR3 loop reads CASSPEGLAGREQYF. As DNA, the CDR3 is TGCGCCAGCAGCCCCGAGGGACTAGCGGGACGAGAGCAGTACTTC.

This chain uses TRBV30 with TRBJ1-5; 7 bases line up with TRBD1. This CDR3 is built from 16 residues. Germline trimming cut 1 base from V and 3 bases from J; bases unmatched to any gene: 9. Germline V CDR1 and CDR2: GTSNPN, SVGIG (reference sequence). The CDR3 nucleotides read TGTGCCTGGAGTGCCGGGGGCAGGGGGTTCAATCAGCCCCAGCATTTT. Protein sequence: CAWSAGGRGFNQPQHF.

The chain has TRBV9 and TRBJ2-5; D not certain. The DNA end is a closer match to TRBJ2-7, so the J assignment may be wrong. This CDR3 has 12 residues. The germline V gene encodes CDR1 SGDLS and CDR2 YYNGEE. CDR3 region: CASSVLSGEQYF. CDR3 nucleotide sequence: TGTGCCAGCAGCGTATTATCAGGCGAGCAGTACTTC.

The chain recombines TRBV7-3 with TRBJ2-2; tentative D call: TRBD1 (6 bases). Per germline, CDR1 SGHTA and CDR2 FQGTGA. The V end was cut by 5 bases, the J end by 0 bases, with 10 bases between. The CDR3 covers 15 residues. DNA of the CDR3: TGTGCCAGCAGCCCGGACAGTTCGAACACCGGGGAGCTGTTTTTT. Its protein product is CASSPDSSNTGELFF.

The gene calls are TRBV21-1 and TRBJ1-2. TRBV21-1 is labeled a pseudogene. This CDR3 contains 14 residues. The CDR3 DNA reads TGTGCCAGCAGGGGGGGGGTTTGGAGCTATGGCTACACCTTC. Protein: CASRGGVWSYGYTF.

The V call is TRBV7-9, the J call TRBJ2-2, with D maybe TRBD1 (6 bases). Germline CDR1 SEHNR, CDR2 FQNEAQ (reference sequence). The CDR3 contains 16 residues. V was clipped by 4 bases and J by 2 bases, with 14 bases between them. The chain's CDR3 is CASSSGTFVNTGELFF. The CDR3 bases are TGTGCCAGCAGCTCGGGGACATTTGTCAACACCGGGGAGCTGTTTTTT.

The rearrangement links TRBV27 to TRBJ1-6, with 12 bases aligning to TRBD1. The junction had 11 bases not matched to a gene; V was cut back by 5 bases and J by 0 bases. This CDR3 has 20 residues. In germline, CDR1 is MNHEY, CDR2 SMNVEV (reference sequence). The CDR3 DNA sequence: TGTGCCAGCAGTCCGATGCCGGGACAGGGGGCGGGCTCCTATAATTCACCCCTCCACTTT. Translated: CASSPMPGQGAGSYNSPLHF.

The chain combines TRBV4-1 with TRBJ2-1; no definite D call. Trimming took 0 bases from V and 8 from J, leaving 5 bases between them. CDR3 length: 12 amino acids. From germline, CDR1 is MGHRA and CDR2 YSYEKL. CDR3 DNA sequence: TGCGCCAGCAGCCAAGAGGAGCATGAGCAGTTCTTC. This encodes CASSQEEHEQFF.

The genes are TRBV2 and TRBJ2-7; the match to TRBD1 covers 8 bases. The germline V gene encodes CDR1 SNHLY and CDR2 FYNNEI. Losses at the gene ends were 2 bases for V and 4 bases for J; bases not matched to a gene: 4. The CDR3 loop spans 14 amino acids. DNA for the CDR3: TGTGCCAGCAGTGAAATAGGGACAGGATACGAGCAGTACTTC. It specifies CASSEIGTGYEQYF.

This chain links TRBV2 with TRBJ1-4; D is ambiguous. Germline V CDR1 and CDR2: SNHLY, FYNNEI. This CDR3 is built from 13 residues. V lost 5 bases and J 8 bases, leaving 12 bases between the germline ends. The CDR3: CASSMGEREKLFF. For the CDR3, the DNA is TGTGCCAGCAGTATGGGTGAGAGGGAAAAACTGTTTTTT.

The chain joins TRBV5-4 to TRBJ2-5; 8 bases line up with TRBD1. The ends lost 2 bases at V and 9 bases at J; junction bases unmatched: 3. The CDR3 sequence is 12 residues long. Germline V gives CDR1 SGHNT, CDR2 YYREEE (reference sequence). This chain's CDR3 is CASSLGQGPQYF. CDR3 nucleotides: TGTGCCAGCAGCTTAGGACAGGGTCCCCAGTACTTC.

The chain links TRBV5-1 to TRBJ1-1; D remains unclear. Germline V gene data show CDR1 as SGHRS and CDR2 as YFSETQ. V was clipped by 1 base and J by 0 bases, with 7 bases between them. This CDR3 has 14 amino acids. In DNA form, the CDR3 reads TGCGCCAGCAGCTTGCGGCAGGTGAACACTGAAGCTTTCTTT. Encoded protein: CASSLRQVNTEAFF.

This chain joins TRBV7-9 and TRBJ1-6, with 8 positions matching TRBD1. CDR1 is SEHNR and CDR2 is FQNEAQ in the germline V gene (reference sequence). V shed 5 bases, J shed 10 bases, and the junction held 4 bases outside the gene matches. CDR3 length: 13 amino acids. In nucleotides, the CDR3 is TGTGCCAGCAGCCTCACAGGGGGGTCACCCCTCCACTTT. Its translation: CASSLTGGSPLHF.

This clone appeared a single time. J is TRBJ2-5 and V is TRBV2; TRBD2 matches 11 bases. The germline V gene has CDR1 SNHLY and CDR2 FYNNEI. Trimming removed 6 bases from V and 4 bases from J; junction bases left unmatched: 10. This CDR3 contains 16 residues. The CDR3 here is CASRGNSGGARETQYF. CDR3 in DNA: TGTGCCAGCAGAGGAAATAGCGGGGGGGCACGAGAGACCCAGTACTTC.

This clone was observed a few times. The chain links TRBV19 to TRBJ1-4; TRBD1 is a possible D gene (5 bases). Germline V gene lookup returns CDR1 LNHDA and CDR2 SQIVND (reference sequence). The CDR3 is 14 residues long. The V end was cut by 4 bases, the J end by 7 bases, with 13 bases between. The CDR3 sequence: CASSKTPRGEKLFF. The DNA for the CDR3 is TGTGCCAGTAGTAAAACACCTAGGGGTGAAAAACTGTTTTTT.

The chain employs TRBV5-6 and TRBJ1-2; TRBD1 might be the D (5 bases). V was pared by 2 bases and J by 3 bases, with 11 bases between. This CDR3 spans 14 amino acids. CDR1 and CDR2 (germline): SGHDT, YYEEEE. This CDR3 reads CASSLKARDYGYTF. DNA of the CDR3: TGTGCCAGCAGCTTAAAAGCCAGGGACTATGGCTACACCTTC.